This T cell receptor beta chain stems from a study of technical replicates of blood from a handful of donors. The CDR3 has 14 amino acids. V lost 3 bases and J 3 bases, leaving 12 bases between the germline ends. Germline loops: CDR1 MNHEY, CDR2 SMNVEV (reference sequence). Measured with immunoSEQ multiplex PCR; TCRdb has only the in-frame clones, and not every one. Of roughly 80,000 clones listed, about 94% are singletons. This TCR was sampled from a human donor in good health. V and J are TRBV27 and TRBJ2-7, with D hard to call. The sample comprised T cells isolated from PBMCs. CDR3 sequence (DNA): TGTGCCAGCAGTTTCGTCGGAGCCAGCTACGAGCAGTACTTC. Its translation is CASSFVGASYEQYF.